Listed here are 5 T cell receptor beta chains from one sample, sequenced in a study of a mutant IDH1 vaccine in newly diagnosed glioma listed by TCRdb under 2021. These receptors have no identified antigens. The time point label on this specimen signifies: week 23, last vaccination. Each vaccine dose was 300 ug of a 20-mer mutant IDH1 peptide in Montanide, given subcutaneously with topical imiquimod. The receptor library was made with the immunoSEQ multiplex PCR assay. The clones in this table, taken by TCRdb from immuneACCESS, are in-frame only. Not every clone is retained; where verified, under half of the shortfall comes from an unresolved V gene, and the cause of the rest is unknown. The sample table records 38,000 or so clones; approximately 80% of these occur just once. The ten biggest clones cover about 5.5% of the sample. The sample here was PBMCs, taken from a glioma patient whose treatment included an IDH1 peptide vaccine. These receptors came from a man between 40 and 49 years old with glioma.

The CDR3, as DNA: TGTGCCAGCAGCTCCTGGAGGGGGTCCTACAATGAGCAGTTCTTC. Its protein product is CASSSWRGSYNEQFF. This chain uses TRBV7-2 with TRBJ2-1; D may correspond to TRBD1 or TRBD2 (6 bases each). CDR1 and CDR2 from the germline V gene are SGHTA and FQGNSA. The CDR3 extends over 15 amino acids. V lost 4 bases and J 1 base, leaving 11 bases between the germline ends.

The chain has TRBV10-3 and TRBJ2-7; 12 nucleotides match TRBD2. The CDR3 consists of 15 residues. Germline CDR1 reads ENHRY; CDR2 reads SYGVKD. J was trimmed by 4 bases and V by 6 bases; bases with no gene match: 7. The CDR3 nucleotides are TGTGCCATCAGCTCATTGACTAGCGGGGGATACGAGCAGTACTTC. Translation: CAISSLTSGGYEQYF.

This chain joins TRBV7-9 and TRBJ2-2, with TRBD2 identical over 10 bases. Germline values: CDR1 SEHNR, CDR2 FQNEAQ (reference sequence). The CDR3 runs to 15 residues. With 8 bases clipped from V and 2 bases from J, the junction kept 5 bases outside the gene matches. The CDR3 region is CASPTSGVNTGELFF. The CDR3 DNA reads as TGTGCCAGCCCAACTAGCGGGGTTAACACCGGGGAGCTGTTTTTT. The full variable domain, with the rest looked up from reference TRBV7-9 and TRBJ2-2, is DTGVSQNPRHKITKRGQNVTFRCDPISEHNRLYWYRQTLGQGPEFLTYFQNEAQLEKSRLLSDRFSAERPKGSFSTLEIQRTEQGDSAMYLCASPTSGVNTGELFFGEGSRLTVL.

The rearrangement links TRBV27 to TRBJ2-3; D remains ambiguous. This CDR3 contains 13 residues. V was clipped by 3 bases and J by 6 bases, with 10 bases between them. Germline V gene lookup returns CDR1 MNHEY and CDR2 SMNVEV (reference sequence). The CDR3: CASSFHTADTQYF. The CDR3, as DNA: TGTGCCAGCAGTTTTCATACTGCCGATACGCAGTATTTT.

V gene TRBV28 combines with J gene TRBJ2-7; D gene uncertain. Germline CDR1 and CDR2: MDHEN and SYDVKM. Trimming pared 5 bases from V and 9 bases from J, leaving 14 bases between. This CDR3 is built from 12 residues. The CDR3 DNA sequence: TGTGCCAGCAGTGTCTCCCAGCGTACGCAGTACTTC. Translation: CASSVSQRTQYF.